Presented here are 28 T cell receptor beta chains from one specimen sequenced in a study of T cells expressing NK-cell markers. After re-calling the 5' RACE reads, TCRdb lists one entry per CDR3 protein, DNA absent. The repertoire table contains about 260,000 distinct CDR3 sequences. Material for sequencing was blood T cells: a sorted CD56 or NKG2C T cell subset, CD4+ or CD8+ T cells, or bulk PBMC T cells (not recorded which). Source of these receptors: a man younger than 35 in good health.

The CDR3 sequence: CAWGPRGNQPQHF. The V gene is TRBV30, the J gene TRBJ1-5; TCRdb's assignment of TRBD1 cannot be checked, as there is no DNA. Germline CDR1 GTSNPN, CDR2 SVGIG (reference sequence). CDR3 length: 13 amino acids.

The chain has TRBV4-2 and TRBJ2-1; TCRdb's assignment of TRBD2 cannot be checked, as there is no DNA. Germline values: CDR1 LGHNA, CDR2 YNFKEQ. The CDR3 sequence is 17 residues long. The chain's CDR3 is CASSQGDYGTLYNEQFF.

The chain uses TRBV18 and TRBJ2-3; TCRdb's D gene call, TRBD1, goes unchecked for lack of DNA. The CDR3 has 16 residues. Germline assignment: CDR1 KGHSH and CDR2 LQKENI. CDR3 sequence: CASSPATGQSTDTQYF.

The chain recombines TRBV20-1 with TRBJ2-3. The CDR3 is made up of 16 amino acids. Germline loops: CDR1 DFQATT, CDR2 SNEGSKA (reference sequence). The CDR3 spells CSAKKKQHTSTDTQYF.

The chain recombines TRBV20-1 with TRBJ2-5. Per the germline V gene, CDR1 is DFQATT and CDR2 is SNEGSKA (reference sequence). The CDR3 sequence is 13 residues long. Here the CDR3 reads CSARVLAEETQYF.

The chain links TRBV29-1 to TRBJ2-7; there is no DNA to check the TCRdb D call of TRBD1. The CDR3 consists of 13 residues. Germline V gene data show CDR1 as SQVTM and CDR2 as ANQGSEA. This chain's CDR3 is CSVEAGQSYEQYF.

The genes are TRBV7-6 and TRBJ2-5; the D gene TCRdb calls, TRBD2, cannot be checked with no DNA. CDR1 and CDR2 (germline): SGHVS, FNYEAQ. The CDR3 is made up of 16 amino acids. The CDR3 sequence: CASSLVGSGLQETQYF.

J is TRBJ2-1 and V is TRBV7-8; as DNA is missing, the TRBD1 call by TCRdb cannot be tested. This CDR3 has 15 residues. The V gene's germline CDR1 is SGHVS and CDR2 FQNEAQ. The CDR3 loop is CASSWTGTRGNEQFF.

The chain couples TRBV25-1 to TRBJ1-1; lacking DNA, the TRBD1 call made by TCRdb goes unchecked. The CDR3 runs 15 residues. CDR1 is MGHDK and CDR2 is SYGVNS in the germline V gene. CDR3 protein: CASSPRTGSRTEAFF.

The J gene is TRBJ1-4, the V gene TRBV5-4. Germline V lookup: CDR1 SGHNT, CDR2 YYREEE (reference sequence). The CDR3 runs to 12 residues. The CDR3 is CASSLLGEKLFF.

The genes are TRBV18 and TRBJ2-1; lacking DNA, the TRBD2 call made by TCRdb goes unchecked. Germline CDR1 and CDR2: KGHSH and LQKENI. This CDR3 is built from 14 residues. The CDR3 here is CASSPGTRRDEQFF.

This chain joins TRBV19 and TRBJ2-2; as DNA is missing, the TRBD2 call by TCRdb cannot be tested. The CDR3 is made up of 16 amino acids. Germline CDR1 is LNHDA and CDR2 is SQIVND (reference sequence). The CDR3 protein is CASSMAGLPNTGELFF.

The V gene is TRBV5-1, the J gene TRBJ1-1. CDR1 SGHRS and CDR2 YFSETQ come from the germline V gene. There are 13 residues in the CDR3. The CDR3: CASSLEEKAEAFF.

V gene TRBV12-3 or TRBV12-4 combines with J gene TRBJ2-1; lacking DNA, the TRBD2 call made by TCRdb goes unchecked. This CDR3 comprises 15 residues. CDR3 amino acids: CASGTRDFLFNEQFF.

This chain connects TRBV19 to TRBJ2-2; TCRdb's D call, TRBD1, is unchecked because there is no DNA. The CDR3 sequence is 15 residues long. The germline CDR1 and CDR2 sequences are LNHDA and SQIVND (reference sequence). Here the CDR3 reads CASREGQPNTGELFF.

The V and J genes are TRBV9 and TRBJ2-1. The germline V gene has CDR1 SGDLS and CDR2 YYNGEE. CDR3 length: 15 residues. CDR3 sequence: CASSVGAGKFNEQFF.

The V call is TRBV27, the J call TRBJ2-1. The germline CDR1 and CDR2 sequences are MNHEY and SMNVEV (reference sequence). This CDR3 is built from 14 residues. This CDR3 is CASSYRLADNEQFF.

This chain links TRBV7-7 with TRBJ2-3; TCRdb indicates TRBD2, and absent DNA this call remains unverified. The CDR3 length is 15 residues. In germline, CDR1 is SSHAT, CDR2 FNYEAQ (reference sequence). This CDR3 is CASSLSGSPPDTQYF. The whole variable domain, filled in from reference TRBV7-7 and TRBJ2-3, reads GAGVSQSPRYKVTKRGQDVTLRCDPISSHATLYWYQQALGQGPEFLTYFNYEAQPDKSGLPSDRFSAERPEGSISTLTIQRTEQRDSAMYRCASSLSGSPPDTQYFGPGTRLTVL.

This chain uses TRBV5-1 with TRBJ1-2; checking the TCRdb D call of TRBD1 is not possible without DNA. The CDR3 runs 13 residues. Germline assignment: CDR1 SGHRS and CDR2 YFSETQ. The CDR3 loop is CASSSTGTYGYTF.

The J gene is TRBJ1-1, the V gene TRBV5-4; the D call of TRBD1 rests on TCRdb alone, since no DNA is present to check it. From germline, CDR1 is SGHNT and CDR2 YYREEE (reference sequence). The CDR3 loop spans 15 amino acids. The CDR3 loop reads CASSLIGTMNTEAFF. Drawing the rest from reference TRBV5-4 and TRBJ1-1, the complete variable domain is ETGVTQSPTHLIKTRGQQVTLRCSSQSGHNTVSWYQQALGQGPQFIFQYYREEENGRGNFPPRFSGLQFPNYSSELNVNALELDDSALYLCASSLIGTMNTEAFFGQGTRLTVV.

The chain carries TRBV7-9 and TRBJ2-2. Germline CDR1 is SEHNR and CDR2 is FQNEAQ (reference sequence). The CDR3 has 12 residues. CDR3 protein: CASSTKAGELFF.

This chain links TRBV5-6 with TRBJ2-1. This CDR3 spans 12 amino acids. CDR1 SGHDT and CDR2 YYEEEE come from the germline V gene. The CDR3 loop reads CASSPLEGEQFF.

The chain links TRBV20-1 to TRBJ2-1; without DNA, the TCRdb call of TRBD1 cannot be checked. Germline V CDR1 and CDR2: DFQATT, SNEGSKA (reference sequence). CDR3 length equals 19 residues. CDR3 region: CSARDRLIQGLGSYNEQFF.

V is TRBV5-5 and J is TRBJ1-1. This CDR3 has 15 amino acids. Germline V gives CDR1 SGHKS, CDR2 YYEKEE (reference sequence). The CDR3 loop reads CASSLGSGSNTEAFF.

V usage is TRBV12-3 or TRBV12-4 and J usage is TRBJ2-2; the TCRdb call, TRBD1, lacks DNA for checking. The CDR3 is made up of 15 amino acids. This CDR3 is CASSLGQGSTGELFF.

The chain joins TRBV24-1 to TRBJ2-1; TCRdb proposes TRBD1, but this gene call is untestable without DNA. CDR3 length equals 14 residues. CDR1 is KGHDR, CDR2 SFDVKD, per germline. This CDR3 reads CATEGQGAYNEQFF.

The chain uses TRBV12-3 or TRBV12-4 and TRBJ2-1. The CDR3 length is 12 residues. CDR3 protein: CASKAAVNEQFF.

J is TRBJ2-1 and V is TRBV20-1; TCRdb picks TRBD2, but there is no DNA to check that call. Germline lookup yields CDR1 DFQATT and CDR2 SNEGSKA (reference sequence). This CDR3 contains 12 residues. CDR3 amino acids: CSAVGLGPRQFF.